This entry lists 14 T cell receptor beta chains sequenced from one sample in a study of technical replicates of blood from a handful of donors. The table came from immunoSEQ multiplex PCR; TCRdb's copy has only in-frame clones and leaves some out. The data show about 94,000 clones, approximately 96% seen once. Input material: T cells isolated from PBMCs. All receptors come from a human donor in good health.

This CDR3 reads CAWRIPSGGRTEAFF. The CDR3 coding sequence is TGTGCCTGGAGGATACCTTCGGGGGGTAGGACTGAAGCTTTCTTT. The rearrangement uses TRBV30 and TRBJ1-1, with D possibly matching TRBD1 (5 bases). CDR1 is GTSNPN and CDR2 is SVGIG in the germline V gene (reference sequence). The CDR3 has 15 residues. Trimming took 3 bases from V and 5 from J, leaving 19 bases between them.

The CDR3 reads CASSTGTARDEQYF. CDR3 DNA sequence: TGTGCCAGCAGTACCGGGACAGCCCGGGACGAGCAGTACTTC. The chain is built from TRBV6-5 and TRBJ2-7; 7 bases line up with TRBD1. J gave up 5 bases and V 5 bases, and 9 bases lay outside the gene matches. Germline V gives CDR1 MNHEY, CDR2 SVGAGI. CDR3 size: 14 residues.

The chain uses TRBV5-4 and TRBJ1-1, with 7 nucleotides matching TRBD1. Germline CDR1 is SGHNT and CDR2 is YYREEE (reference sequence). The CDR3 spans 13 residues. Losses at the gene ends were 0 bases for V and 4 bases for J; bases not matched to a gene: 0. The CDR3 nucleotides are TGTGCCAGCAGCTTGGACAGGGGCACTGAAGCTTTCTTT. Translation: CASSLDRGTEAFF.

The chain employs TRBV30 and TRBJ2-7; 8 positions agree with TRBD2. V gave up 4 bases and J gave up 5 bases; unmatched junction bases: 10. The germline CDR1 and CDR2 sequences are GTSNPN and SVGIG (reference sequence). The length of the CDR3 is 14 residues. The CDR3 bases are TGTGCCTGGAAGGAGCCGGGGGGGGGAAACGAGCAGTACTTC. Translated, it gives CAWKEPGGGNEQYF.

The CDR3 spells CASSLSGQGFTDTQYF. CDR3 DNA sequence: TGTGCCAGCAGTTTATCCGGACAGGGGTTCACAGATACGCAGTATTTT. The V call is TRBV28, the J call TRBJ2-3; 9 bases fit TRBD1. The CDR3 extends over 16 amino acids. From germline, CDR1 is MDHEN and CDR2 SYDVKM. V gave up 1 base and J gave up 2 bases; unmatched junction bases: 4.

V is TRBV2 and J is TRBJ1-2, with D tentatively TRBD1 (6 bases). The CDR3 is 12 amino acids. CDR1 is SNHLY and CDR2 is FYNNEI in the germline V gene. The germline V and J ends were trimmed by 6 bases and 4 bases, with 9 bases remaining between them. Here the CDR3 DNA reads TGTGCCAGCAGCGGGGACATCTATGGCTACACCTTC. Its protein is CASSGDIYGYTF.

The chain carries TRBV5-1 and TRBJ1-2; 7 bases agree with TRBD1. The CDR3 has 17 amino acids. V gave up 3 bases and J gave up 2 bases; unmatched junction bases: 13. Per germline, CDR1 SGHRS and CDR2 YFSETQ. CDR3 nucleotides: TGCGCCAGCAGCTCAACAGGGGCCACAACTGGGAACTATGGCTACACCTTC. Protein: CASSSTGATTGNYGYTF. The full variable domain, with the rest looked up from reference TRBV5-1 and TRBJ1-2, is KAGVTQTPRYLIKTRGQQVTLSCSPISGHRSVSWYQQTPGQGLQFLFEYFSETQRNKGNFPGRFSGRQFSNSRSEMNVSTLELGDSALYLCASSSTGATTGNYGYTFGSGTRLTVV.

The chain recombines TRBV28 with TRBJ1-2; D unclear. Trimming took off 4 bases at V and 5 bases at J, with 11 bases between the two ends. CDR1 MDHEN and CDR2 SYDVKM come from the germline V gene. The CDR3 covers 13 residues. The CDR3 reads CASSSGWGYGYTF. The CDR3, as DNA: TGTGCCAGCAGTTCGGGGTGGGGTTATGGCTACACCTTC.

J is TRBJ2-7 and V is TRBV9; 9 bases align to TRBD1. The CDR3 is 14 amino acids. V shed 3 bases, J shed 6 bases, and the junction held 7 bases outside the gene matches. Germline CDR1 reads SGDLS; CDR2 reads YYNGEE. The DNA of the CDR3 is TGTGCCAGCAGCGGAACCGGACAGGGGTCCGAGCAGTACTTC. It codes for CASSGTGQGSEQYF.

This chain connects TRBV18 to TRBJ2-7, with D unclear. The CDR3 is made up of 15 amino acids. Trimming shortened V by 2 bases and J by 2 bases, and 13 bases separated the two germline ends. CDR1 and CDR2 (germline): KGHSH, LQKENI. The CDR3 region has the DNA TGTGCCAGCTCACCATCACCGACACCGCCCTACGAGCAGTACTTC. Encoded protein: CASSPSPTPPYEQYF.

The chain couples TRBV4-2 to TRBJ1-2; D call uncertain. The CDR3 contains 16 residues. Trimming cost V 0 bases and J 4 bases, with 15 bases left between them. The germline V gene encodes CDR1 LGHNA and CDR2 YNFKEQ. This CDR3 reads CASSQDKWAGTYGYTF. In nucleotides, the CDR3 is TGTGCCAGCAGCCAAGATAAATGGGCAGGAACCTATGGCTACACCTTC.

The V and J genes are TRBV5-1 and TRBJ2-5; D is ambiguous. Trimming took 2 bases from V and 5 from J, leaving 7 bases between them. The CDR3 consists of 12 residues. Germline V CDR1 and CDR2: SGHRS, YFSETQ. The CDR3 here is CASSLPGETQYF. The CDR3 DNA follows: TGCGCCAGCAGCTTACCGGGTGAGACCCAGTACTTC.

Here the CDR3 DNA reads TGTGCCAGCAGCGCCTCGGACAGGGCTCGCGGCTACACCTTC. It encodes CASSASDRARGYTF. This chain links TRBV11-3 with TRBJ1-2; 8 bases align to TRBD1. CDR1 is SGHNT and CDR2 is YENEEA in the germline V gene. Germline trimming cut 5 bases from V and 8 bases from J; bases unmatched to any gene: 10. CDR3 length equals 14 residues.

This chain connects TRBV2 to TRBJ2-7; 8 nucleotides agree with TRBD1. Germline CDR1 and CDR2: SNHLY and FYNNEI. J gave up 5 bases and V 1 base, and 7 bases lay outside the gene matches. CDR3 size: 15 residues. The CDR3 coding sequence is TGTGCCAGCAGTGAAGGGCAGGGGGCAAAAGACGAGCAGTACTTC. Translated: CASSEGQGAKDEQYF.